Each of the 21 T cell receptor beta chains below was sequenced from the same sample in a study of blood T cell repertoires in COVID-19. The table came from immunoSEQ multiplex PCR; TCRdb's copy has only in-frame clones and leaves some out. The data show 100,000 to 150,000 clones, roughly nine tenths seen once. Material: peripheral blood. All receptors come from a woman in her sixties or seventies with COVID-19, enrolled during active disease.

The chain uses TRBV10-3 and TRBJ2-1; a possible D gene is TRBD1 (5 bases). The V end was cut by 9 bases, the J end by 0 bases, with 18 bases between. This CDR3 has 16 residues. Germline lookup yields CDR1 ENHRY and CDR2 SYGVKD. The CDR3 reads CAIETTDRDSYNEQFF. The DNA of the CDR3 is TGTGCCATAGAAACCACAGACAGAGACTCCTACAATGAGCAGTTCTTC.

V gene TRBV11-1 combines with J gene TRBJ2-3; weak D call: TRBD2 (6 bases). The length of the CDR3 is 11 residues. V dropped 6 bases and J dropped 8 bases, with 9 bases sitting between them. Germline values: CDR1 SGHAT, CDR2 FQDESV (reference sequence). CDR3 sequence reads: CASSGGSTQYF. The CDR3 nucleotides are TGTGCCAGCAGTGGGGGGTCTACGCAGTATTTT.

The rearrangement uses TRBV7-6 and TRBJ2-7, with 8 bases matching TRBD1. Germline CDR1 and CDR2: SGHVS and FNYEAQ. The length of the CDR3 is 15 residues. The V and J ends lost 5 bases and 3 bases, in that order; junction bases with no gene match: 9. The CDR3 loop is CASSKTTGGRYEQYF. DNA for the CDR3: TGTGCCAGCAGCAAAACTACAGGGGGACGCTACGAGCAGTACTTC.

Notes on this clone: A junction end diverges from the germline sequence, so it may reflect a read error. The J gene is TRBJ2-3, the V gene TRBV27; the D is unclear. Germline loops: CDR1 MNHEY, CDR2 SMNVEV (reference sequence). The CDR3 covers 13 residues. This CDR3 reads CASSHSGSDTQYF. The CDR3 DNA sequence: TGCGCCAGCAGTCACTCCGGGTCAGATACGCAGTATTTT.

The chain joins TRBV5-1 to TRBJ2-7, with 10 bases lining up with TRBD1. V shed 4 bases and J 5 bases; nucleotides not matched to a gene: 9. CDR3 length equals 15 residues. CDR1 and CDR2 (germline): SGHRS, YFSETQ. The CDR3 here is CASSINFGTGDEQYF. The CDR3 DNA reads TGCGCCAGCAGCATCAATTTCGGGACAGGGGACGAGCAGTACTTC.

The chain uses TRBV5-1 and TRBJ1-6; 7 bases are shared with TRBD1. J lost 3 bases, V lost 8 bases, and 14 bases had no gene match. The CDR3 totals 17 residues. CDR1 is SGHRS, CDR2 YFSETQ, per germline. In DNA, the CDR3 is TGCGCCAGTAAGCTACCCGGGACAGCAGACTATAATTCACCCCTCCACTTT. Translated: CASKLPGTADYNSPLHF.

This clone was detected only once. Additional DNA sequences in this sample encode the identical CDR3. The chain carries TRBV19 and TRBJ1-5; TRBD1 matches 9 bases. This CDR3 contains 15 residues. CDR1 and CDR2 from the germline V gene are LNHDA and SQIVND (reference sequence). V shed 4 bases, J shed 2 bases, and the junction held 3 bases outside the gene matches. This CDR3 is CASSTGQGGNQPQHF. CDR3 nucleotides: TGTGCCAGTAGTACGGGACAGGGTGGCAATCAGCCCCAGCATTTT.

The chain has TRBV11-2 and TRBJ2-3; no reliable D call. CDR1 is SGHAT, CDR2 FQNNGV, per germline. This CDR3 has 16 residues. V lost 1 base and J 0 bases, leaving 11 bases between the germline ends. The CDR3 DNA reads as TGTGCCAGCAGCTTAGCTCGTGGGCCCAGCACAGATACGCAGTATTTT. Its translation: CASSLARGPSTDTQYF.

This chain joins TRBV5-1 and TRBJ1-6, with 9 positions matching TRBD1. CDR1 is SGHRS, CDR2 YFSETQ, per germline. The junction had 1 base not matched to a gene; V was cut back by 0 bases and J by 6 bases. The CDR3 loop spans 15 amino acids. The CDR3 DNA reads TGCGCCAGCAGCTTGGACAGGGGGCCTAATTCACCCCTCCACTTT. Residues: CASSLDRGPNSPLHF.

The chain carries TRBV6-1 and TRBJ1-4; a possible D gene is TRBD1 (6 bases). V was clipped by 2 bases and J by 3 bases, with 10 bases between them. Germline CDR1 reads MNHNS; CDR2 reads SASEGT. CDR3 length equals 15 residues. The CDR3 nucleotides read TGTGCCAGCAGTGAACCGGGACACCCTAATGAAAAACTGTTTTTT. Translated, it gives CASSEPGHPNEKLFF.

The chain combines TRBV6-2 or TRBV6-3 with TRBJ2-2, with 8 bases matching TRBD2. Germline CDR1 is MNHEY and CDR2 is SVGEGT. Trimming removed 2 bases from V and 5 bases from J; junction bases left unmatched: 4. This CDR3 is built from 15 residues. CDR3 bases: TGTGCCAGCAGTTACGCGGGGGGAGGAACCGGGGAGCTGTTTTTT. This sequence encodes CASSYAGGGTGELFF.

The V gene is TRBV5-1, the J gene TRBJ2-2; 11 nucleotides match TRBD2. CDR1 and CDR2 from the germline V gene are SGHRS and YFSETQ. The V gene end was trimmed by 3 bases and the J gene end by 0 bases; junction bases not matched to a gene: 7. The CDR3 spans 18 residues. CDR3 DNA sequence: TGCGCCAGCAGCTGGGATAGCGGGGGGGCCGCGAACACCGGGGAGCTGTTTTTT. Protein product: CASSWDSGGAANTGELFF.

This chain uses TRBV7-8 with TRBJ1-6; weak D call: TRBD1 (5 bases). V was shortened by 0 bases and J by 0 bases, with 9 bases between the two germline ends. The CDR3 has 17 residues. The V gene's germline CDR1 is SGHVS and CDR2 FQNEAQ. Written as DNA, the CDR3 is TGTGCCAGCAGCTTAGCCAGGGTAGGCTCCTATAATTCACCCCTCCACTTT. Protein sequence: CASSLARVGSYNSPLHF.

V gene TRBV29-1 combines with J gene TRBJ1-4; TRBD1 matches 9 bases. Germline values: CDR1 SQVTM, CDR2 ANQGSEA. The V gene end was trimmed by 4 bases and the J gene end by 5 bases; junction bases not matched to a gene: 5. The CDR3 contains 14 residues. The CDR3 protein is CSVGKDRGNEKLFF. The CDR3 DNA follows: TGCAGCGTTGGGAAGGACAGGGGAAATGAAAAACTGTTTTTT.

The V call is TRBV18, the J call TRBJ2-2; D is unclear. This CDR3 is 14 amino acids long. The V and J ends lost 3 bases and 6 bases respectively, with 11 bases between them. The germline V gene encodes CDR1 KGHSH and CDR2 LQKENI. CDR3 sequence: CASSPLAGSGELFF. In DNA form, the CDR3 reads TGTGCCAGCTCACCCCTCGCCGGGTCCGGGGAGCTGTTTTTT.

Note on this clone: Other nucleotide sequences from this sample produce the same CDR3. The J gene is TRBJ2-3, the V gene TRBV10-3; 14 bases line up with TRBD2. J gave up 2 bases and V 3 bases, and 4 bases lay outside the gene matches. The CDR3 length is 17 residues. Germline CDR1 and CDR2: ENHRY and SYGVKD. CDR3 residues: CAISDGTSGGYTDTQYF. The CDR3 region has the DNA TGTGCCATCAGTGACGGGACTAGCGGGGGCTACACAGATACGCAGTATTTT.

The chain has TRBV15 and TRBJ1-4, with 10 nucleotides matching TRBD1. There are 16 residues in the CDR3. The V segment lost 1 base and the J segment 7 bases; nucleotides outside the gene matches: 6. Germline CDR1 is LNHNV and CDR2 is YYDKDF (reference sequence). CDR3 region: CATSRVGTGVVEKLFF. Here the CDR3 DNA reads TGTGCCACCAGCAGAGTAGGGACAGGGGTTGTTGAAAAACTGTTTTTT.

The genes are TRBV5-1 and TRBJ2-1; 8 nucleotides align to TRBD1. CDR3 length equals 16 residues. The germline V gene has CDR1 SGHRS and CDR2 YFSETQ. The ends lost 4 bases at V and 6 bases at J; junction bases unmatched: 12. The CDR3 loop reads CASSAGTGGGGNEQFF. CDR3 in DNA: TGCGCCAGCAGCGCAGGGACAGGCGGAGGGGGCAATGAGCAGTTCTTC.

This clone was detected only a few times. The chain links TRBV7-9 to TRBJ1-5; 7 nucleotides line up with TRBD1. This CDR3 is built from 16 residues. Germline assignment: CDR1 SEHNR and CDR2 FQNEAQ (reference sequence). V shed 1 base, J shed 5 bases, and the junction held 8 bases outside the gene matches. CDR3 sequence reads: CASSLGGGPGDQPQHF. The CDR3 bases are TGTGCCAGCAGCTTAGGAGGGGGCCCAGGGGATCAGCCCCAGCATTTT.

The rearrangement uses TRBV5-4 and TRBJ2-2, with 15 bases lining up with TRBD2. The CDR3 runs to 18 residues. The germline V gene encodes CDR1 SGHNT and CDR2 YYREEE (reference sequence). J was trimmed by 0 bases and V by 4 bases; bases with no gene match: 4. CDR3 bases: TGTGCCAGCAGCAGGGGACTAGCGGGGGGAACGAACACCGGGGAGCTGTTTTTT. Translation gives CASSRGLAGGTNTGELFF.

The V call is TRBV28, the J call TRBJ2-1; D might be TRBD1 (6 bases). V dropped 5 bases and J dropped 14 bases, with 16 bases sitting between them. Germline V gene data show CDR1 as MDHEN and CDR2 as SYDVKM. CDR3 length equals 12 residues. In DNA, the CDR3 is TGTGCCAGCAGTATACAGACCAGGGGTGAGTTCTTC. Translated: CASSIQTRGEFF.